Each of the 7 T cell receptor beta chains below was sequenced from the same sample in a study of cytomegalovirus exposure and HLA in healthy donors. PCR involved 60 Vbeta and 13 Jbeta primers. Assay used: immunoSEQ multiplex PCR; TCRdb lists only in-frame clones, some missing. The repertoire holds roughly 120,000 clones, with around three quarters as singletons. Material for sequencing was PBMCs. The receptor set was obtained from a woman aged 18-35 years in good health and CMV-seropositive.

The chain links TRBV30 to TRBJ1-2; 10 positions agree with TRBD1. CDR1 is GTSNPN, CDR2 SVGIG, per germline (reference sequence). Germline trimming cut 2 bases from V and 6 bases from J; bases unmatched to any gene: 3. This CDR3 spans 13 amino acids. This chain's CDR3 is CAWSPGQGNGYTF. The CDR3, as DNA: TGTGCCTGGAGTCCGGGACAGGGGAATGGCTACACCTTC.

The chain recombines TRBV5-1 with TRBJ1-1; D unclear. Germline lookup yields CDR1 SGHRS and CDR2 YFSETQ. The CDR3 extends over 13 amino acids. Trimming left V 3 bases short and J 1 base short, with 7 bases between. CDR3 amino acids: CASSSLGNTEAFF. The CDR3 DNA reads as TGCGCCAGCAGCTCCCTCGGGAACACTGAAGCTTTCTTT.

The V and J genes are TRBV2 and TRBJ2-7, with a possible D match to TRBD2 (5 bases). The CDR3 has 14 residues. The V gene's germline CDR1 is SNHLY and CDR2 FYNNEI. Trimming took off 11 bases at V and 2 bases at J, with 19 bases between the two ends. CDR3 bases: TGTGCCTGGGTCAGGAGGTCGGGCGCCTACGAGCAGTACTTC. Amino acid sequence: CAWVRRSGAYEQYF.

V is TRBV27 and J is TRBJ2-3; 12 bases map to TRBD2. Germline V gene data show CDR1 as MNHEY and CDR2 as SMNVEV (reference sequence). This CDR3 has 16 residues. Trimming removed 4 bases from V and 6 bases from J; junction bases left unmatched: 8. The CDR3 nucleotides are TGTGCCAGCAGTTCAGGACTAGCGGGACTATACGATACGCAGTATTTT. It translates to CASSSGLAGLYDTQYF.

This chain uses TRBV5-8 with TRBJ2-1; 7 bases are shared with TRBD1. The J segment lost 9 bases and the V segment lost 6 bases, leaving 15 bases of the junction unmatched. CDR1 SGHTS and CDR2 YDEGEE come from the germline V gene. This CDR3 has 15 residues. The CDR3 spells CASIPDRFKSSEQFF. The CDR3 nucleotides read TGTGCCAGCATCCCGGACAGGTTCAAGTCCAGTGAGCAGTTCTTC.

The CDR3 protein is CAISESNRDGEAFF. The CDR3 DNA sequence: TGTGCCATCAGTGAGTCGAACAGGGATGGTGAAGCTTTCTTT. The V gene is TRBV10-3, the J gene TRBJ1-1; possibly TRBD1 for D (6 bases). From germline, CDR1 is ENHRY and CDR2 SYGVKD. Trimming removed 0 bases from V and 7 bases from J, with 12 bases in between. The CDR3 sequence is 14 residues long.

In its sample, this clone was seen a few times. This chain connects TRBV25-1 to TRBJ1-5; TRBD1 is a possible D gene (5 bases). The CDR3 totals 12 residues. The germline V and J ends were trimmed by 6 bases and 8 bases, with 11 bases remaining between them. Germline lookup yields CDR1 MGHDK and CDR2 SYGVNS. The CDR3 region has the DNA TGTGCCAGCAGGGCCCAAGGGGAGCCCCAGCATTTT. It specifies CASRAQGEPQHF.